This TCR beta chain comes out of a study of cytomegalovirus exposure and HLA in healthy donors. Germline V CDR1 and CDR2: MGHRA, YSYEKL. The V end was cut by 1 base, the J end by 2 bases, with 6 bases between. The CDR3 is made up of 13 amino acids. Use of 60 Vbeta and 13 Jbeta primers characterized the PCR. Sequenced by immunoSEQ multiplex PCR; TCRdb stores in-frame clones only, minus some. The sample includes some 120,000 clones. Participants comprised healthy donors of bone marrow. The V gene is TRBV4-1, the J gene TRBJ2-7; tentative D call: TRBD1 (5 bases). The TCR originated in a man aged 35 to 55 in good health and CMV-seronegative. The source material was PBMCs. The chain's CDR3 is CASSQGRAYEQYF. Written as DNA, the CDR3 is TGCGCCAGCAGCCAAGGCAGGGCCTACGAGCAGTACTTC.